These 16 T cell receptor beta chains came from one sample sequenced in a study of cytomegalovirus exposure and HLA in healthy donors. The data were produced by immunoSEQ multiplex PCR, yet TCRdb's version contains in-frame clones alone and is incomplete. This table holds tens of thousands of clones, roughly 95% found once. Material: PBMCs. The receptors come from a woman between 18 and 29 years old in good health and CMV-seropositive.

The chain couples TRBV25-1 to TRBJ2-3, with D perhaps TRBD2 (6 bases). Germline CDR1 reads MGHDK; CDR2 reads SYGVNS. The CDR3 is 14 amino acids. Trimming stripped 2 bases from V and 0 bases from J, with 6 bases between. The chain's CDR3 is CASSEAGSTDTQYF. The DNA of the CDR3 is TGTGCCAGCAGTGAAGCGGGGAGCACAGATACGCAGTATTTT.

The V call is TRBV7-2, the J call TRBJ2-3; 7 nucleotides agree with TRBD2. Trimming at V came to 5 bases and at J to 2 bases, leaving 13 bases not matched to a gene. Looked up from germline, CDR1 is SGHTA and CDR2 is FQGNSA. The length of the CDR3 is 17 residues. CDR3 sequence: CASSQGSASGHTDTQYF. The CDR3 nucleotides are TGTGCCAGCAGCCAGGGTTCGGCTAGCGGTCACACAGATACGCAGTATTTT.

This chain uses TRBV19 with TRBJ2-5; no reliable D call. CDR3 length: 15 amino acids. The germline V gene encodes CDR1 LNHDA and CDR2 SQIVND (reference sequence). V lost 3 bases and J 5 bases, leaving 16 bases between the germline ends. CDR3 bases: TGTGCCAGTAGTATTGCCCTACTGAAAAGTGAGACCCAGTACTTC. This encodes CASSIALLKSETQYF.

The chain has TRBV2 and TRBJ1-2, with 9 bases that match TRBD1. Per germline, CDR1 SNHLY and CDR2 FYNNEI. The CDR3 is 13 amino acids. V gave up 8 bases and J gave up 9 bases; unmatched junction bases: 10. The DNA of the CDR3 is TGTGCCAGCCACCCCGGGACAGGGAATCGCTACACCTTC. The encoded protein is CASHPGTGNRYTF.

This rearrangement joins TRBV6-5 to TRBJ2-7; 8 bases match TRBD2. Germline V gives CDR1 MNHEY, CDR2 SVGAGI. The J segment lost 4 bases and the V segment lost 6 bases, leaving 5 bases of the junction unmatched. The CDR3 is 13 amino acids. CDR3 sequence (DNA): TGTGCCAGCAGATCGCGGGAGGTGTACGAGCAGTACTTC. It specifies CASRSREVYEQYF.

The gene calls are TRBV28 and TRBJ1-2; D is uncertain. The CDR3 length is 15 residues. The V gene's germline CDR1 is MDHEN and CDR2 SYDVKM. V was pared by 3 bases and J by 2 bases, with 13 bases between. CDR3 amino acids: CASSLASGVNYGYTF. The CDR3 DNA sequence: TGTGCCAGCAGTTTGGCCAGCGGGGTCAACTATGGCTACACCTTC.

V is TRBV6-5 and J is TRBJ2-7, with TRBD1 matching over 7 bases. The V and J ends lost 7 bases and 6 bases, in that order; junction bases with no gene match: 12. This CDR3 is 14 amino acids long. CDR1 and CDR2 from the germline V gene are MNHEY and SVGAGI. This CDR3 is CASKLGGGLSEQYF. Here the CDR3 DNA reads TGTGCCAGCAAATTAGGGGGCGGGTTGAGCGAGCAGTACTTC.

Written as DNA, the CDR3 is TGTGCCAGCATAAGGGGGCTCGCGAACACCGGGGAGCTGTTTTTT. Residues: CASIRGLANTGELFF. V and J are TRBV2 and TRBJ2-2; TRBD1 matches 7 bases. This CDR3 comprises 15 residues. With 7 bases clipped from V and 0 bases from J, the junction kept 5 bases outside the gene matches. Germline V lookup: CDR1 SNHLY, CDR2 FYNNEI.

The CDR3 loop is CASSLAGGAETQYF. DNA for the CDR3: TGTGCCAGCAGCTTAGCGGGAGGGGCAGAGACCCAGTACTTC. The chain uses TRBV5-4 and TRBJ2-5, with 10 positions matching TRBD2. The CDR3 consists of 14 residues. The J segment lost 4 bases and the V segment lost 2 bases, leaving 2 bases of the junction unmatched. CDR1 is SGHNT and CDR2 is YYREEE in the germline V gene (reference sequence). Variable domain in full (rest from reference TRBV5-4 and TRBJ2-5): ETGVTQSPTHLIKTRGQQVTLRCSSQSGHNTVSWYQQALGQGPQFIFQYYREEENGRGNFPPRFSGLQFPNYSSELNVNALELDDSALYLCASSLAGGAETQYFGPGTRLLVL.

The rearrangement joins TRBV27 to TRBJ1-1; D gene ambiguous. The CDR3 spans 14 residues. V dropped 7 bases and J dropped 3 bases, with 15 bases sitting between them. Germline V CDR1 and CDR2: MNHEY, SMNVEV (reference sequence). CDR3 region: CASTREGFYTEAFF. Written as DNA, the CDR3 is TGTGCCAGCACTCGGGAGGGTTTTTACACTGAAGCTTTCTTT.

V gene TRBV29-1 combines with J gene TRBJ2-7; weak D call: TRBD1 (6 bases). The CDR3 extends over 12 amino acids. The V gene lost 4 bases and the J gene lost 1 base, with 8 bases spanning the gap. Germline CDR1 and CDR2: SQVTM and ANQGSEA. CDR3 DNA sequence: TGCAGCGTTGTTGGACAGTCCTACGAGCAGTACTTC. As protein: CSVVGQSYEQYF.

The CDR3 nucleotides read TGTGCCAGCAGCCCTGGGGGGGGTGTAGATGGCTACACCTTC. This sequence encodes CASSPGGGVDGYTF. This chain links TRBV25-1 with TRBJ1-2; a possible D gene is TRBD1 (5 bases). This CDR3 has 14 residues. V was shortened by 6 bases and J by 6 bases, with 17 bases between the two germline ends. Germline lookup yields CDR1 MGHDK and CDR2 SYGVNS.

The chain links TRBV28 to TRBJ2-7; TRBD2 matches 16 bases. CDR1 is MDHEN and CDR2 is SYDVKM in the germline V gene. The length of the CDR3 is 16 residues. The V gene end was trimmed by 6 bases and the J gene end by 5 bases; junction bases not matched to a gene: 7. In nucleotides, the CDR3 is TGTGCCAGCAGACCGCCGGGACTAGCGGGAGGGAACGAGCAGTACTTC. As protein: CASRPPGLAGGNEQYF.

This chain joins TRBV6-5 and TRBJ2-1; the D is unclear. The CDR3 has 13 residues. Per the germline V gene, CDR1 is MNHEY and CDR2 is SVGAGI. Between the trimmed V and J ends, which lost 6 bases and 9 bases, there was a span of 15 bases. The CDR3 loop is CASSPSLVREQFF. The CDR3 coding sequence is TGTGCCAGCAGCCCCTCCCTAGTTCGTGAGCAGTTCTTC.

By sample share, this clone is medium-sized. The chain employs TRBV6-5 and TRBJ2-7; D may be TRBD2 (6 bases). CDR3 length: 15 amino acids. V was shortened by 5 bases and J by 4 bases, with 18 bases between the two germline ends. Germline CDR1 reads MNHEY; CDR2 reads SVGAGI. CDR3 in DNA: TGTGCCAGCAGTCCTACAACGGGGGTTCCTTACGAGCAGTACTTC. This encodes CASSPTTGVPYEQYF.

The J gene is TRBJ2-5, the V gene TRBV7-9; 12 nucleotides align to TRBD2. Germline V CDR1 and CDR2: SEHNR, FQNEAQ (reference sequence). With 5 bases clipped from V and 1 base from J, the junction kept 5 bases outside the gene matches. The CDR3 contains 16 residues. CDR3 in amino acids: CASSITSGRFQETQYF. The CDR3 bases are TGTGCCAGCAGCATCACTAGCGGGAGGTTCCAAGAGACCCAGTACTTC.